This TCR beta chain is drawn from a study of blood T cell repertoires in COVID-19. Study-level information: Acute-phase and convalescent COVID-19 samples originated in the United States, Italy and Spain.

V was clipped by 0 bases and J by 1 base; unmatched bases: 2. This CDR3 region has 15 residues. The germline gives CDR1 SGHRS, CDR2 YFSETQ. Sequenced by immunoSEQ multiplex PCR; TCRdb stores in-frame clones only, minus some. The sample includes some 80,000 clones, roughly 80% seen only once; the top ten take approximately 20%. The J gene is TRBJ1-1, the V gene TRBV5-1; TRBD1 matches at 8 bases. Sequenced input: peripheral blood. The receptor's source is a man of 80 years or more with active or convalescent COVID-19. CDR3 nucleotide sequence: TGCGCCAGCAGCTTGGACGACAGGGGGAACACTGAAGCTTTCTTT. Translating gives CASSLDDRGNTEAFF.